The 3 T cell receptor beta chains given below trace back to one sample, sequenced in a study of blood T cell repertoires in COVID-19. TCRdb keeps only in-frame clones here, not all; method: immunoSEQ multiplex PCR. The sample holds about 220,000 clones, around 84% seen once. The sample was peripheral blood. All receptors come from a woman aged 60-75 years who had recovered from COVID-19.

The gene calls are TRBV19 and TRBJ2-3, with D possibly TRBD1 on 7 matching bases. The V and J ends lost 3 bases and 6 bases respectively, with 10 bases between them. Looked up from germline, CDR1 is LNHDA and CDR2 is SQIVND (reference sequence). The CDR3 is 13 amino acids. This CDR3 reads CASSMTGRDTQYF. The CDR3 DNA is TGTGCCAGTAGTATGACAGGGAGGGATACGCAGTATTTT.

This clone was picked up one time. The CDR3: CASSPSGNEDGYTF. The CDR3 DNA reads TGTGCCAGCTCACCATCGGGGAACGAAGATGGCTACACCTTC. The rearrangement joins TRBV18 to TRBJ1-2; no definite D call. V was cut by 2 bases and J by 6 bases, with 13 bases left in between. Germline V gene lookup returns CDR1 KGHSH and CDR2 LQKENI. The CDR3 covers 14 residues.

This sequence joins TRBV14 and TRBJ2-5; 7 bases agree with TRBD1. J was trimmed by 4 bases and V by 4 bases; bases with no gene match: 6. Germline V gene lookup returns CDR1 SGHDN and CDR2 FVKESK. The CDR3 sequence is 14 residues long. CDR3 protein: CASSPDRATETQYF. CDR3 nucleotide sequence: TGTGCCAGCAGCCCAGACAGGGCGACAGAGACCCAGTACTTC. Drawing the rest from reference TRBV14 and TRBJ2-5, the complete variable domain is EAGVTQFPSHSVIEKGQTVTLRCDPISGHDNLYWYRRVMGKEIKFLLHFVKESKQDESGMPNNRFLAERTGGTYSTLKVQPAELEDSGVYFCASSPDRATETQYFGPGTRLLVL.